This TCR beta chain was sequenced for a study of human T cells and chemical hapten exposure. Points from the study as a whole: Significantly greater numbers of large CDR3 similarity clusters came from expanded TCRs than from controls.

As for time point: pre-sensitization, week 0. Stated treatment: therapeutic diphenylcyclopropenone sensitization with weekly scalp DPC. It was unfractionated whole blood from which total RNA was extracted. Trimming removed 4 bases at V and 3 bases at J, with 13 bases between. The CDR3 extends over 13 amino acids. Germline V lookup: CDR1 SQVTM, CDR2 ANQGSEA. Single cDNA molecules in the library carried unique molecular identifiers attached during preparation. Per the study methods: A per-sample median of roughly 96,000 TCRs was observed, with counts ranging from about 23,224 to 690,600. TCRdb fed the RACE reads into MiXCR, producing one record per CDR3 protein. The V and J calls here are based on TCRdb, not the publication. The repertoire has about 120,000 distinct CDR3 sequences, roughly 13% of them found once; the top ten carry 2.8%. This clonotype showed up just a few times. Its antigen is still unknown.

J is TRBJ2-7 and V is TRBV29-1, with D possibly being TRBD1 (6 bases). The TCR was taken from a woman under 30 with alopecia areata. Some clones in this sample may be carry-over from other donors' samples. Sample: whole blood, taken in connection with sensitization to the hapten diphenylcyclopropenone (DPC). In nucleotides, the CDR3 is TGCAGCGTTGTACAAGGACAGTTCTACGAGCAGTACTTC. Its protein product is CSVVQGQFYEQYF.